One sample yielded the 25 T cell receptor beta chains listed below, sequenced in a study of T-cell reconstitution after alpha-beta-depleted transplantation in children. For TCRbeta, the library was prepared with unique molecular identifiers. TCRdb reprocessed the PCR reads with MiXCR, giving one entry per CDR3 protein. This table has over 550,000 distinct CDR3 sequences, about 10% appearing once. The source was PBMCs from the stem cell graft donor, collected from the stem cell graft. The receptors were gathered from a human donor who donated a stem cell graft to a child with acute myeloid leukemia.

Many counts were recorded for this clonotype. The CDR3 DNA is TGTGCCAGCACGAACGCGATGGGACCACAGTACTTC. This encodes CASTNAMGPQYF. The chain carries TRBV27 and TRBJ2-7, with D perhaps given as TRBD1 or TRBD2 (5 bases each). Germline CDR1 and CDR2: MNHEY and SMNVEV (reference sequence). Trimming removed 7 bases at V and 10 bases at J, with 17 bases between. The CDR3 is 12 amino acids.

This clonotype was counted a few times. V is TRBV14 and J is TRBJ2-1; TRBD1 might be the D (6 bases). With 4 bases removed from V and 8 bases from J, the gap between germline ends came to 21 bases. CDR1 and CDR2 from the germline V gene are SGHDN and FVKESK. The CDR3 length is 16 residues. The CDR3 DNA reads TGTGCCAGCAGCCCGATTCGAGGGGGAGTCGGGGATGAGCAGTTCTTC. As protein: CASSPIRGGVGDEQFF.

This clonotype has more than one count but fewer than ten. The chain employs TRBV12-3 or TRBV12-4 and TRBJ2-7; 7 nucleotides line up with TRBD2. With V trimmed by 3 bases and J by 2 bases, 4 bases remained unmatched. The CDR3 runs to 14 residues. Here the CDR3 reads CASSFTGGTYEQYF. CDR3 coding DNA: TGTGCCAGCAGTTTCACGGGAGGTACCTACGAGCAGTACTTC.

This clonotype was seen ten or more times. The rearrangement joins TRBV6-5 to TRBJ2-5; 7 nucleotides agree with TRBD1. Trimming took 2 bases from V and 4 from J; bases not matched to a gene: 7. The length of the CDR3 is 15 residues. CDR1 MNHEY and CDR2 SVGAGI come from the germline V gene. As DNA, the CDR3 is TGTGCCAGCAGTTACCCTCACAGGGGTGGAGAGACCCAGTACTTC. It encodes CASSYPHRGGETQYF.

Remarks on this clonotype: One end of the junction is discordant with germline, which a read error may explain. V gene TRBV5-1 combines with J gene TRBJ2-3; D tentatively fits TRBD1 or TRBD2 (5 bases each). CDR3 length: 13 residues. The germline gives CDR1 SGHRS, CDR2 YFSETQ. Here the CDR3 reads CASSLEGKGRAIF. In DNA form, the CDR3 reads TGCGCCAGCAGCTTGGAAGGGAAGGGACGGGCCATTTTT.

The sample holds a few counts of this clonotype. This sequence joins TRBV21-1 and TRBJ2-7; no check of the table's D call, TRBD1, against the DNA was made. TRBV21-1 is assigned pseudogene status. The CDR3 consists of 18 residues. CDR3 sequence: CASSKGRWDQGARYEQYF. Written as DNA, the CDR3 is TGTGCCAGCAGCAAAGGTCGCTGGGACCAGGGGGCAAGATACGAGCAGTACTTC.

This clonotype showed up just a few times. The CDR3 region is CSVEGAGKFESYNEQFF. The CDR3 DNA reads TGCAGCGTTGAGGGCGCGGGAAAGTTTGAGTCCTACAATGAGCAGTTCTTC. The rearrangement links TRBV29-1 to TRBJ2-1; D is perhaps TRBD2 (6 bases). The V and J ends lost 3 bases and 1 base respectively, with 19 bases between them. This CDR3 spans 17 amino acids. CDR1 SQVTM and CDR2 ANQGSEA come from the germline V gene.

On this clonotype itself: A read error may explain this, as a much larger clone is one base away. The rearrangement uses TRBV28 and TRBJ2-1; 9 nucleotides line up with TRBD1. V dropped 5 bases and J dropped 12; count of bases not matched to a gene: 8. Per germline, CDR1 MDHEN and CDR2 SYDVKM. This CDR3 is built from 13 residues. CDR3 DNA sequence: TGTGCCAGCAGTCGCTGGGACAGGGTTGCGCAGTTCTTC. This codes for CASSRWDRVAQFF.

This clonotype was seen only a few times. The chain has TRBV12-3 or TRBV12-4 and TRBJ2-6; D might be TRBD2 (6 bases). Trimming removed 2 bases from V and 0 bases from J, with 11 bases in between. The CDR3 spans 17 residues. CDR3 in DNA: TGTGCCAGCAGTTTATTGGGAGGAAACTCTGGGGCCAACGTCCTGACTTTC. Translated: CASSLLGGNSGANVLTF.

This clonotype was found a few times. This CDR3 is CASSVEETYRSPLHF. The CDR3 coding sequence is TGTGCCAGCAGCGTAGAGGAAACTTACCGATCACCCCTCCACTTT. The chain is built from TRBV9 and TRBJ1-6; D is ambiguous. The CDR3 is 15 residues long. Germline V lookup: CDR1 SGDLS, CDR2 YYNGEE. Trimming took off 0 bases at V and 10 bases at J, with 14 bases between the two ends.

The table lists this clonotype with a few counts. The rearrangement uses TRBV12-3 or TRBV12-4 and TRBJ2-7, with 7 bases fitting TRBD1. The CDR3 is made up of 14 amino acids. V shed 7 bases, J shed 3 bases, and the junction held 9 bases outside the gene matches. The DNA for the CDR3 is TGTGCCAGCACCCTAGGGCAGGGGGTCTACGAGCAGTACTTC. Translating gives CASTLGQGVYEQYF.

This clonotype was counted only a few times. The chain links TRBV7-2 to TRBJ1-5; D is uncertain. Trimming pared 1 base from V and 9 bases from J, leaving 7 bases between. CDR1 is SGHTA and CDR2 is FQGNSA in the germline V gene. CDR3 size: 12 residues. The CDR3 DNA reads as TGTGCCAGCAGCTTAGTTGGTGGGCCCCAGCATTTT. Translated, it gives CASSLVGGPQHF.

The V call is TRBV9, the J call TRBJ1-1; D possibly corresponds to TRBD1 (6 bases). Trimming left V 6 bases short and J 0 bases short, with 12 bases between. This CDR3 contains 14 residues. Germline CDR1 reads SGDLS; CDR2 reads YYNGEE. The CDR3 here is CASKAGAMNTEAFF. The CDR3 coding sequence is TGTGCCAGCAAGGCGGGGGCTATGAACACTGAAGCTTTCTTT.

V gene TRBV18 combines with J gene TRBJ1-2; D ambiguous. V was cut by 3 bases and J by 4 bases, with 15 bases left in between. Germline CDR1 reads KGHSH; CDR2 reads LQKENI. The CDR3 has 15 residues. CDR3 nucleotide sequence: TGTGCCAGCTCACCTCCATTGGTAACCCTCTATGGCTACACCTTC. It yields the protein CASSPPLVTLYGYTF.

This clonotype was counted at least ten times. The genes are TRBV7-8 and TRBJ2-2; D is uncertain. Trimming took off 6 bases at V and 6 bases at J, with 17 bases between the two ends. This CDR3 is built from 15 residues. Per the germline V gene, CDR1 is SGHVS and CDR2 is FQNEAQ. The chain's CDR3 is CASSISGPSSGELFF. The CDR3, as DNA: TGTGCCAGCAGTATCAGTGGGCCCTCGTCCGGGGAGCTGTTTTTT.

The table lists this clonotype with a few counts. The chain has TRBV20-1 and TRBJ1-1; a possible D gene is TRBD1 (6 bases). V lost 6 bases to trimming and J lost 3 bases, with 11 bases between them. The CDR3 loop spans 12 amino acids. Per the germline V gene, CDR1 is DFQATT and CDR2 is SNEGSKA (reference sequence). The CDR3 region is CSASAGDTEAFF. The CDR3 DNA reads TGCAGTGCGAGCGCAGGGGACACTGAAGCTTTCTTT.

The chain joins TRBV7-9 to TRBJ2-1, with D hard to call. CDR1 and CDR2 (germline): SEHNR, FQNEAQ (reference sequence). The CDR3 covers 19 residues. V lost 4 bases, J lost 0 bases, and 22 bases lay in between. The CDR3 here is CASSSSIRGRLSSYNEQFF. DNA for the CDR3: TGTGCCAGCAGCTCCAGCATTCGCGGTAGGCTGAGCTCCTACAATGAGCAGTTCTTC.

This clonotype was seen at least ten times. This chain connects TRBV20-1 to TRBJ1-1; 7 bases match TRBD1. Germline V CDR1 and CDR2: DFQATT, SNEGSKA (reference sequence). Unmatched junction bases numbered 12, after V lost 2 bases and J lost 3 bases. The CDR3 runs to 16 residues. DNA for the CDR3: TGCAGTGCTAGAATAATTGAGGGGGCAAGGGACACTGAAGCTTTCTTT. This encodes CSARIIEGARDTEAFF.

This clonotype was seen ten or more times. The rearrangement uses TRBV7-3 and TRBJ2-2; tentatively, D is TRBD1 (6 bases). Germline assignment: CDR1 SGHTA and CDR2 FQGTGA. V dropped 5 bases and J dropped 2 bases, with 15 bases sitting between them. The CDR3 runs 16 residues. The CDR3 reads CASSRRGSRNTGELFF. CDR3 sequence (DNA): TGTGCCAGCAGCCGCAGGGGTTCCCGTAACACCGGGGAGCTGTTTTTT.

This clonotype was seen more than once but under ten times. This sequence joins TRBV5-8 and TRBJ1-5; D is possibly TRBD1 (5 bases). CDR1 is SGHTS and CDR2 is YDEGEE in the germline V gene. V dropped 4 bases and J dropped 4 bases, with 18 bases sitting between them. The CDR3 spans 16 residues. The CDR3 nucleotides read TGTGCCAGCAGCGCACGGCGAGGGGTTGGGAATCAGCCCCAGCATTTT. As protein: CASSARRGVGNQPQHF. Complete variable domain (other parts from reference TRBV5-8 and TRBJ1-5): EAGVTQSPTHLIKTRGQQATLRCSPISGHTSVYWYQQALGLGLQFLLWYDEGEERNRGNFPPRFSGRQFPNYSSELNVNALELEDSALYLCASSARRGVGNQPQHFGDGTRLSIL.

This clonotype showed up many times. The V and J genes are TRBV12-3 or TRBV12-4 and TRBJ2-2, with 8 nucleotides matching TRBD1. The CDR3 sequence is 14 residues long. After removal of 6 bases from V and 0 bases from J, the junction contained 0 bases not matched to a gene. The CDR3 DNA sequence: TGTGCCAGCAGGGACAGGGCGAACACCGGGGAGCTGTTTTTT. This gives the protein CASRDRANTGELFF.

CDR3 coding DNA: TGCAGTGTTGGGACAGGGGGTTTTGAGGTCAGCCACGAGCAGTACTTC. Protein product: CSVGTGGFEVSHEQYF. This chain connects TRBV20-1 to TRBJ2-7; TRBD1 matches at 11 bases. The junction had 16 bases not matched to a gene; V was cut back by 7 bases and J by 5 bases. CDR3 length: 16 residues. Germline-derived CDR1 and CDR2 are DFQATT and SNEGSKA (reference sequence).

A few counts support this clonotype. The J gene is TRBJ2-3, the V gene TRBV12-3 or TRBV12-4, with 11 bases that match TRBD2. This CDR3 contains 16 residues. Unmatched junction bases numbered 6, after V lost 5 bases and J lost 2 bases. Written as DNA, the CDR3 is TGTGCCAGCAGTCCACTAGCGGGAGCTACCACAGATACGCAGTATTTT. This encodes CASSPLAGATTDTQYF.

This rearrangement joins TRBV30 to TRBJ2-5; perhaps TRBD2 as D (8 bases). The V gene's germline CDR1 is GTSNPN and CDR2 SVGIG (reference sequence). The CDR3 contains 15 residues. The V and J ends lost 2 bases and 3 bases respectively, with 16 bases between them. CDR3: CAWSQGDSGKETQYF. DNA for the CDR3: TGTGCCTGGAGTCAGGGGGATAGCGGGAAAGAGACCCAGTACTTC.

The table lists this clonotype with many counts. For the CDR3, the DNA is TGCAGTGCTAGAGGGGGACGCACGAACACTGAAGCTTTCTTT. As protein: CSARGGRTNTEAFF. The chain links TRBV20-1 to TRBJ1-1, with D tentatively TRBD1 (5 bases). V gave up 1 base and J gave up 1 base, with 10 bases separating them. The V gene's germline CDR1 is DFQATT and CDR2 SNEGSKA (reference sequence). The CDR3 covers 14 residues.